This TCR beta chain is from a study of T cell responses to AZD1222 COVID-19 vaccine. Between the trimmed V and J ends, which lost 3 bases and 6 bases, there was a span of 3 bases. The CDR3 covers 9 residues. CDR1 and CDR2 from the germline V gene are SQVTM and ANQGSEA. Study observations and caveats: Just six AZD1222 recipients were seropositive at baseline. Possibly, clonal diversity was underestimated; donors were largely white British and included more females.

Measured with immunoSEQ multiplex PCR; TCRdb has only the in-frame clones, and not every one. The table shows 120,000 to 150,000 clones, with around 88% occurring only once. Note on this clone: No antigen is known for it.

The rearrangement joins TRBV29-1 to TRBJ2-7; D remains unclear. The sample was peripheral blood, taken on day 0 of MenACWY control vaccination. The receptor was isolated from an adult in good health. The CDR3 DNA sequence: TGCAGCGTTGATTGCGAGCAGTACTTC. Translation: CSVDCEQYF.